The next 28 T cell receptor beta chains were all read from a single sample in a study of T cells in women clearing cervical HPV infection. The repertoire was sequenced with immunoSEQ multiplex PCR; TCRdb's copy has only in-frame clones and lacks some. The table for this sample gives tens of thousands of clones. Material: blood buffy coat. These receptors originate from a woman between 18 and 70 years old with a cervical HPV16 infection that either progressed to CIN3+ or cleared (not recorded which).

On this clone: The CDR3 is cut off 3 residues early in the read; its end comes from the germline J gene. The chain joins TRBV10-1 to TRBJ2-3, with 10 bases identical to TRBD1. CDR1 and CDR2 from the germline V gene are WNHNN and SYGVQD (reference sequence). The CDR3 runs 18 residues. The V segment lost 3 bases and the J segment 2 bases; nucleotides outside the gene matches: 11. The DNA read from the CDR3 is TGCGCCAGCAGTGATATGGGGGACAGGGGTCTCAACACAGATACG. Translated: CASSDMGDRGLNTDT. The CDR3, in full, reads CASSDMGDRGLNTDTQYF.

With regard to this clone: The read gets to within 3 residues of the CDR3 end, and the germline J gene fills in the rest. This chain connects TRBV18 to TRBJ2-3, with 7 bases lining up with TRBD1. Germline CDR1 KGHSH, CDR2 LQKENI. The CDR3 extends over 16 amino acids. The CDR3 protein is CASSPRTGSFQETQYF. The sequenced part of the CDR3 DNA is TGTGCCAGCTCACCGCGGACAGGCTCCTTCCAAGAGACG.

As regards this clone: The DNA ends 3 residues before the CDR3 does, and the rest of the CDR3 is filled in from the germline J gene. This chain joins TRBV7-9 and TRBJ1-1; D call uncertain. CDR1 is SEHNR, CDR2 FQNEAQ, per germline (reference sequence). The CDR3 covers 15 residues. This chain's CDR3 is CASSLQNSLSDTAFF. The covered CDR3 bases are TGTGCCAGCAGCTTACAGAATAGCCTGTCAGATACG. The full variable domain, with the rest looked up from reference TRBV7-9 and TRBJ1-1, is DTGVSQNPRHKITKRGQNVTFRCDPISEHNRLYWYRQTLGQGPEFLTYFQNEAQLEKSRLLSDRFSAERPKGSFSTLEIQRTEQGDSAMYLCASSLQNSLSDTAFFGQGTRLTVV.

A word on this clone: The DNA ends 3 residues before the CDR3 does, and the rest of the CDR3 is filled in from the germline J gene. The chain carries TRBV10-3 and TRBJ2-7; 11 positions match TRBD2. The CDR3 length is 16 residues. CDR1 ENHRY and CDR2 SYGVKD come from the germline V gene. Trimming took 4 bases from V and 5 from J; bases not matched to a gene: 10. CDR3 protein: CAISAASGGPPDEQYF. The CDR3 bases that were read are TGTGCCATCAGTGCGGCTAGCGGGGGGCCCCCAGACGAG.

Concerning this clone itself: From the germline J gene comes the end of the CDR3, since the read stops 3 residues before it. This rearrangement joins TRBV6-2 or TRBV6-3 to TRBJ1-2, with D maybe TRBD1 (5 bases). CDR1 and CDR2 (germline): MNHEY, SVGEGT. This CDR3 has 12 residues. CDR3 amino acids: CASRLWGDTYTF. The covered CDR3 bases are TGTGCCAGCAGACTCTGGGGGGATACC.

In regard to this clone: Read sequence stops 3 residues before the CDR3 end, and the germline J gene provides the missing end. This chain links TRBV12-3 or TRBV12-4 with TRBJ2-5; D is possibly TRBD1 (5 bases). V dropped 0 bases and J dropped 0 bases, with 11 bases sitting between them. The CDR3 consists of 16 residues. The sequenced CDR3 bases are TGTGCCAGCAGTTTAGCGGCAGGGCGGTACCAAGAGACC. This translates into CASSLAAGRYQET. The full CDR3 sequence reads CASSLAAGRYQETQYF.

As concerns this clone: The read is 3 residues too short to cover the CDR3 end, so that end is filled in from the germline J gene. The chain is built from TRBV7-2 and TRBJ2-5; 7 bases are shared with TRBD1. Trimming removed 5 bases from V and 1 base from J; junction bases left unmatched: 7. The CDR3 is made up of 15 amino acids. Germline CDR1 and CDR2: SGHTA and FQGNSA. The part of the CDR3 DNA that was read is TGTGCCAGCAGCCAAACTGGACAGGTCCAAGAGACC. This translates into CASSQTGQVQET. The whole CDR3 protein is CASSQTGQVQETQYF.

About this clone itself: The CDR3 extends 3 residues past the end of the read, so its final part is completed from the germline J gene. The chain employs TRBV13 and TRBJ2-1; a possible D gene is TRBD2 (5 bases). CDR1 is PRHDT and CDR2 is FYEKMQ in the germline V gene (reference sequence). Trimming shortened V by 2 bases and J by 5 bases, and 16 bases separated the two germline ends. The CDR3 is 16 residues long. CDR3 region: CASSLYGLSGHNEQFF. The covered CDR3 bases are TGTGCCAGCAGCTTATATGGACTGTCCGGCCACAATGAG. Full variable domain (remainder filled in from reference TRBV13 and TRBJ2-1): AAGVIQSPRHLIKEKRETATLKCYPIPRHDTVYWYQQGPGQDPQFLISFYEKMQSDKGSIPDRFSAQQFSDYHSELNMSSLELGDSALYFCASSLYGLSGHNEQFFGPGTRLTVL.

As to this clone: The missing CDR3 end, 3 residues past where the read stops, is filled in from the germline J gene. V gene TRBV7-8 combines with J gene TRBJ2-5; 7 bases fit TRBD2. This CDR3 spans 15 amino acids. The germline CDR1 and CDR2 sequences are SGHVS and FQNEAQ. J lost 0 bases, V lost 4 bases, and 5 bases had no gene match. The CDR3 is CASSSGGGYQETQYF. CDR3 bases read: TGTGCCAGCAGCTCGGGCGGGGGTTACCAAGAGACC.

Comments on this clone: The CDR3 end falls 3 residues outside the read, so it is completed with the germline J gene. The rearrangement joins TRBV7-6 to TRBJ2-5, with D perhaps matching TRBD2 (6 bases). The V and J ends lost 5 bases and 4 bases respectively, with 20 bases between them. Germline CDR1 is SGHVS and CDR2 is FNYEAQ. The CDR3 is 16 amino acids. The DNA read from the CDR3 is TGTGCCAGCAGCATAGATATAGCGGATAGCAGAGAGACC. This translates into CASSIDIADSRET. The whole CDR3 region reads CASSIDIADSRETQYF.

As for this clone: The read halts 3 residues ahead of the CDR3 end, with the missing end drawn from the germline J gene. This chain joins TRBV2 and TRBJ1-5; 9 bases fit TRBD1. Germline V gene data show CDR1 as SNHLY and CDR2 as FYNNEI. V was clipped by 4 bases and J by 0 bases; unmatched bases: 7. This CDR3 is 17 amino acids long. The covered CDR3 bases are TGTGCCAGCAGTGCAGGGACAGGGCGATATAGCAATCAGCCC. Encoded protein: CASSAGTGRYSNQP. The whole CDR3 protein reads CASSAGTGRYSNQPQHF.

To note about this clone: The missing CDR3 end, 3 residues past where the read stops, is filled in from the germline J gene. The V gene is TRBV4-1, the J gene TRBJ2-3, with D unresolved. V was trimmed by 0 bases and J by 8 bases, leaving 6 bases between them. Germline assignment: CDR1 MGHRA and CDR2 YSYEKL. This CDR3 has 12 residues. The CDR3 reads CASSQDQFTQYF. CDR3 DNA, as far as it was read: TGCGCCAGCAGCCAAGATCAGTTTACG.

Points on this clone: The read halts 3 residues ahead of the CDR3 end, with the missing end drawn from the germline J gene. This chain links TRBV28 with TRBJ1-1; 8 nucleotides align to TRBD1. The CDR3 spans 13 residues. CDR1 is MDHEN, CDR2 SYDVKM, per germline. V lost 6 bases and J lost 5; bases outside the gene matches: 5. The CDR3 bases that were read are TGTGCCAGCAGATTACGACAGGGGACTGAA. It is translated as CASRLRQGTE. The whole CDR3 protein reads CASRLRQGTEAFF.

Comments on this clone: The read ends 3 residues before the CDR3 terminus; that terminus is restored from the germline J gene. The chain recombines TRBV20-1 with TRBJ2-1; 7 positions match TRBD2. Germline V CDR1 and CDR2: DFQATT, SNEGSKA (reference sequence). CDR3 length: 15 amino acids. V shed 2 bases, J shed 7 bases, and the junction held 11 bases outside the gene matches. The CDR3 sequence is CSARQDRLAGNEQFF. Partial CDR3 DNA: TGCAGTGCTAGACAAGACAGACTAGCTGGGAATGAG.

With regard to this clone: The CDR3 goes on 3 residues after the read ends, and that part is filled in from the germline J gene. This chain connects TRBV7-9 to TRBJ1-2; the D gene is possibly TRBD1 (6 bases). The CDR3 loop spans 13 amino acids. Trimming pared 6 bases from V and 4 bases from J, leaving 12 bases between. CDR1 is SEHNR, CDR2 FQNEAQ, per germline (reference sequence). The CDR3 loop is CASSSQGVYGYTF. CDR3 DNA (partial): TGTGCCAGCAGTTCACAGGGTGTCTATGGC. Drawing the rest from reference TRBV7-9 and TRBJ1-2, the complete variable domain is DTGVSQNPRHKITKRGQNVTFRCDPISEHNRLYWYRQTLGQGPEFLTYFQNEAQLEKSRLLSDRFSAERPKGSFSTLEIQRTEQGDSAMYLCASSSQGVYGYTFGSGTRLTVV.

The CDR3 bases that were read are TGTGCCAGCAGCGAATTTAATGAA. The encoded protein is CASSEFNE. The complete CDR3 reads CASSEFNEAFF. The rearrangement links TRBV6-1 to TRBJ1-1; D is unclear. The CDR3 goes on 3 residues after the read ends, and that part is filled in from the germline J gene. Germline lookup yields CDR1 MNHNS and CDR2 SASEGT. The CDR3 runs 11 residues. V was shortened by 6 bases and J by 7 bases, with 9 bases between the two germline ends.

For this clone: The CDR3 is cut off 3 residues early in the read; its end comes from the germline J gene. The rearrangement joins TRBV5-1 to TRBJ1-1; 9 nucleotides line up with TRBD1. This CDR3 contains 14 residues. Germline lookup yields CDR1 SGHRS and CDR2 YFSETQ. V trimming: 4 bases; J trimming: 5 bases; junction bases outside the gene matches: 6. CDR3 amino acids: CASSPDRGGTEAFF. The CDR3 bases that were read are TGCGCCAGCAGCCCGGACAGGGGTGGAACTGAA.

As to this clone: From the germline J gene comes the end of the CDR3, since the read stops 3 residues before it. The rearrangement uses TRBV30 and TRBJ1-1; 7 bases align to TRBD1. Per the germline V gene, CDR1 is GTSNPN and CDR2 is SVGIG (reference sequence). Trimming cost V 2 bases and J 6 bases; bases outside gene matches: 6. CDR3 length: 13 amino acids. CDR3 amino acids: CAWSKGGGPEAFF. The DNA read from the CDR3 is TGTGCCTGGAGTAAGGGAGGGGGCCCTGAA.

A note on this clone: The DNA ends 3 residues before the CDR3 does, and the rest of the CDR3 is filled in from the germline J gene. This chain connects TRBV7-3 to TRBJ2-2, with a tentative D call TRBD1 (6 bases). The CDR3 sequence is 15 residues long. Germline V CDR1 and CDR2: SGHTA, FQGTGA. Deletions cut 4 bases from V and 4 bases from J, with 13 bases between. The CDR3 is CASSSLGGGTGELFF. The sequenced part of the CDR3 DNA is TGTGCCAGCAGCTCACTAGGGGGTGGCACCGGGGAG.

Note on this clone: The sequence runs out 3 residues before the end of the CDR3; the remainder is reconstructed from the germline J gene. The rearrangement joins TRBV7-7 to TRBJ2-7; maybe TRBD1 (5 bases). V lost 1 base and J lost 2, with 12 bases in between. The CDR3 covers 15 residues. Germline V gives CDR1 SSHAT, CDR2 FNYEAQ (reference sequence). Incomplete CDR3 DNA: TGTGCCAGCAGCTTAGGGGCAGGGCCCACCTACGAG. It is translated as CASSLGAGPTYE. The entire CDR3 protein is CASSLGAGPTYEQYF. The full variable domain, with the rest looked up from reference TRBV7-7 and TRBJ2-7, is GAGVSQSPRYKVTKRGQDVTLRCDPISSHATLYWYQQALGQGPEFLTYFNYEAQPDKSGLPSDRFSAERPEGSISTLTIQRTEQRDSAMYRCASSLGAGPTYEQYFGPGTRLTVT.

Turning to this clone: The observed sequence ends 3 residues before the CDR3 terminus, with the missing tail filled in from the germline J gene. The chain employs TRBV19 and TRBJ1-1; 9 nucleotides agree with TRBD1. V dropped 3 bases and J dropped 4; count of bases not matched to a gene: 3. Germline CDR1 reads LNHDA; CDR2 reads SQIVND (reference sequence). This CDR3 is 14 amino acids long. The sequenced CDR3 bases are TGTGCCAGTAGTATGAGACAGGGGGGCACTGAA. It specifies CASSMRQGGTE. The entire CDR3 reads CASSMRQGGTEAFF.

Comment on this clone: The read terminates 3 residues ahead of where the CDR3 ends, so the germline J gene completes it. V gene TRBV2 combines with J gene TRBJ2-3, with D possibly matching TRBD2 (7 bases). The germline gives CDR1 SNHLY, CDR2 FYNNEI. The CDR3 is made up of 15 amino acids. CDR3 bases read: TGTGCCAGCAGTCCGGGGGGCGGGCTGCAAGAGACG. Translated, it gives CASSPGGGLQET. The CDR3 as a whole reads CASSPGGGLQETQYF.

In regard to this clone: The observed sequence ends 3 residues before the CDR3 terminus, with the missing tail filled in from the germline J gene. The genes are TRBV14 and TRBJ2-2; 10 bases align to TRBD2. The germline CDR1 and CDR2 sequences are SGHDN and FVKESK. V dropped 4 bases and J dropped 10; count of bases not matched to a gene: 6. This CDR3 is built from 14 residues. The CDR3 protein is CASSPGLASPELFF. The part of the CDR3 DNA that was read is TGTGCCAGCAGCCCGGGACTAGCGTCCCCGGAG.

To note about this clone: The read ends 3 residues before the CDR3 terminus; that terminus is restored from the germline J gene. This rearrangement joins TRBV4-2 to TRBJ1-2, with D unresolved. Germline lookup yields CDR1 LGHNA and CDR2 YNFKEQ. V lost 0 bases and J 7 bases, leaving 18 bases between the germline ends. The CDR3 contains 16 residues. The CDR3 DNA, read in part, is TGTGCCAGCAGCCAAGATGACCGCCCCGGGGAGGGTGGC. Its protein product is CASSQDDRPGEGG. The full CDR3 sequence reads CASSQDDRPGEGGYTF.

A note on this clone: Read sequence stops 3 residues before the CDR3 end, and the germline J gene provides the missing end. The V and J genes are TRBV19 and TRBJ1-5, with a possible D match to TRBD1 (5 bases). This CDR3 spans 14 amino acids. Per the germline V gene, CDR1 is LNHDA and CDR2 is SQIVND (reference sequence). Trimming shortened V by 2 bases and J by 5 bases, and 10 bases separated the two germline ends. CDR3: CASSIQGRDQPQHF. Incomplete CDR3 DNA: TGTGCCAGTAGTATACAGGGTCGGGATCAGCCC.

Turning to this clone: The read terminates 3 residues before the CDR3 end, so the remaining end is supplied by the germline J gene. The gene calls are TRBV6-2 or TRBV6-3 and TRBJ2-7; D remains unclear. Trimming pared 3 bases from V and 6 bases from J, leaving 12 bases between. Looked up from germline, CDR1 is MNHEY and CDR2 is SVGEGT. This CDR3 has 13 residues. CDR3 DNA (partial): TGTGCCAGCAGTTATGTCCCAGCGACCGAG. Translation gives CASSYVPATE. The whole CDR3 sequence reads CASSYVPATEQYF.

Details on this clone: The read ends 3 residues shy of where the CDR3 ends; the end is completed using the germline J gene. The genes are TRBV7-9 and TRBJ2-1, with D possibly TRBD2 on 6 matching bases. CDR1 and CDR2 (germline): SEHNR, FQNEAQ (reference sequence). The CDR3 loop spans 15 amino acids. With 1 base removed from V and 9 bases from J, the gap between germline ends came to 16 bases. CDR3 amino acids: CASSLGVTSNSEQFF. Partial CDR3 DNA: TGTGCCAGCAGCTTAGGTGTGACTAGTAATAGTGAG.

As regards this clone: The CDR3 goes on 3 residues after the read ends, and that part is filled in from the germline J gene. The chain combines TRBV6-2 or TRBV6-3 with TRBJ2-3, with no clear D. The CDR3 extends over 13 amino acids. V lost 3 bases and J lost 2, with 6 bases in between. CDR1 and CDR2 (germline): MNHEY, SVGEGT. The CDR3 region is CASSYTNTDTQYF. CDR3 bases read: TGTGCCAGCAGTTATACTAACACAGATACG.